This TCR beta chain came from a study of Ad26.COV2.S vaccination and SARS-CoV-2 variants. Specified treatment: around 19 received Ad26.COV2.S at low or high dose, single or two shots; 5 received placebo; per-sample allocation not given. Repertoires come from day 63 after the first vaccine or placebo injection. Here immunoSEQ multiplex PCR was the method, and the copy in TCRdb shows in-frame clones only, minus some. The data hold 350,000 to 450,000 clones, with about 91% observed a single time. This TCR derives from a person aged 18-65 years who received the Ad26.COV2.S COVID-19 vaccine or a placebo. Material: peripheral blood, obtained in a trial of Ad26.COV2.S vaccine versus placebo.

The DNA of the CDR3 is TGTGCCAGCAGGCGTTGGTCTACTAATGAAAAACTGTTTTTT. Translation: CASRRWSTNEKLFF. The V call is TRBV3-1 (or the pseudogene TRBV3-2), the J call TRBJ1-4; D call uncertain. The CDR3 totals 14 residues. V dropped 6 bases and J dropped 2 bases, with 10 bases sitting between them. Germline CDR1 is LGHDT and CDR2 is YNNKEL (reference sequence).